The rows below give T cell receptor beta chains drawn from one sample of a study of blood T cell repertoires in COVID-19. Measured with immunoSEQ multiplex PCR; TCRdb has only the in-frame clones, and not every one. The data show 120,000 or so clones, with more than 90% seen just once and about 4% held by the top ten. What was sequenced was peripheral blood. The receptors were gathered from a man aged 45-65 years with active COVID-19. Each CDR3 is given with its conserved first and last residue. The D gene is left open where the match is weak. Clone sizes are given selectively: once, few, many, or a class where the clone is expanded.

J gene: TRBJ2-5
clone size: once
D gene: TRBD2
V gene: TRBV7-9
CDR3 protein: CASSYPVAGGGQETQYF
CDR3 DNA: TGTGCCAGCAGCTATCCAGTAGCGGGAGGTGGTCAAGAGACCCAGTACTTC

J gene: TRBJ1-1
clone size: few
D gene: NA
V gene: TRBV5-1
CDR3 protein: CASSLGGTMNTEAFF
CDR3 DNA: TGCGCCAGCAGCTTGGGCGGCACAATGAACACTGAAGCTTTCTTT

J gene: TRBJ2-1
clone size: NA
D gene: TRBD1
V gene: TRBV5-5
CDR3 protein: CASSLAVTGGQGEQFF
CDR3 DNA: TGTGCCAGCAGCTTGGCCGTAACAGGGGGCCAAGGGGAGCAGTTCTTC

J gene: TRBJ2-6
clone size: NA
D gene: NA
V gene: TRBV15
CDR3 protein: CATSRGGFRLAGANVLTF
CDR3 DNA: TGTGCCACCAGCAGAGGCGGGTTTAGGTTGGCGGGGGCCAACGTCCTGACTTTC

J gene: TRBJ2-2
clone size: once
D gene: TRBD1
V gene: TRBV5-4
CDR3 protein: CASSLSGGRHTGELFF
CDR3 DNA: TGTGCCAGCAGCTTGTCAGGGGGCAGGCACACCGGGGAGCTGTTTTTT

J gene: TRBJ1-1
clone size: NA
D gene: NA
V gene: TRBV4-1
CDR3 protein: CASSPRGSTEAFF
CDR3 DNA: TGCGCCAGCAGCCCCAGGGGTAGTACTGAAGCTTTCTTT

J gene: TRBJ2-5
clone size: NA
D gene: NA
V gene: TRBV7-2
CDR3 protein: CASSRSYQETQYF
CDR3 DNA: TGTGCCAGCAGCCGTAGCTACCAAGAGACCCAGTACTTC

J gene: TRBJ2-2
clone size: NA
D gene: NA
V gene: TRBV10-3
CDR3 protein: CAISVGQNTGELFF
CDR3 DNA: TGTGCCATCAGTGTTGGACAGAATACCGGGGAGCTGTTTTTT

J gene: TRBJ1-4
clone size: NA
D gene: NA
V gene: TRBV19
CDR3 protein: CASSVGVGKKEKLFF
CDR3 DNA: TGTGCCAGTAGTGTCGGAGTGGGTAAAAAGGAAAAACTGTTTTTT

J gene: TRBJ1-4
clone size: NA
D gene: TRBD1
V gene: TRBV29-1
CDR3 protein: CSVKGQGAPTNEKLFF
CDR3 DNA: TGCAGCGTGAAGGGGCAGGGGGCGCCTACTAATGAAAAACTGTTTTTT

J gene: TRBJ2-3
clone size: NA
D gene: NA
V gene: TRBV5-4
CDR3 protein: CASSSITDTQYF
CDR3 DNA: TGTGCCAGCAGCTCCATCACAGATACGCAGTATTTT

J gene: TRBJ2-5
clone size: NA
D gene: TRBD2
V gene: TRBV9
CDR3 protein: CASSVVSSGGTETQYF
CDR3 DNA: TGTGCCAGCAGCGTAGTCTCTAGCGGGGGGACGGAGACCCAGTACTTC

J gene: TRBJ2-1
clone size: NA
D gene: NA
V gene: TRBV7-2
CDR3 protein: CASSFSVEQFF
CDR3 DNA: TGTGCCAGCAGCTTCTCGGTTGAGCAGTTCTTC

J gene: TRBJ1-1
clone size: NA
D gene: TRBD1
V gene: TRBV2
CDR3 protein: CASRAGTGGTEAFF
CDR3 DNA: TGTGCCAGCAGGGCCGGGACAGGGGGCACTGAAGCTTTCTTT

J gene: TRBJ2-3
clone size: NA
D gene: TRBD2
V gene: TRBV5-4
CDR3 protein: CASSLKAGGTPDTQYF
CDR3 DNA: TGTGCCAGCAGCTTGAAAGCGGGGGGGACCCCGGATACGCAGTATTTT

J gene: TRBJ2-2
clone size: NA
D gene: TRBD2
V gene: TRBV6-2/TRBV6-3
CDR3 protein: CASSYSRGEVGELFF
CDR3 DNA: TGTGCCAGCAGTTACTCGCGGGGGGAGGTCGGGGAGCTGTTTTTT

J gene: TRBJ2-7
clone size: NA
D gene: NA
V gene: TRBV14
CDR3 protein: CASSQGRGVYEQYF
CDR3 DNA: TGTGCCAGCAGCCAAGGGAGGGGAGTTTACGAGCAGTACTTC

J gene: TRBJ1-6
clone size: NA
D gene: NA
V gene: TRBV6-5
CDR3 protein: CASSLAFRRNSPLHF
CDR3 DNA: TGTGCCAGCAGTCTAGCGTTCCGCCGAAATTCACCCCTCCACTTT

J gene: TRBJ2-7
clone size: NA
D gene: NA
V gene: TRBV28
CDR3 protein: CASRSQGGGTYEQYF
CDR3 DNA: TGTGCCAGCAGAAGCCAGGGGGGTGGGACCTACGAGCAGTACTTC

J gene: TRBJ1-1
clone size: NA
D gene: NA
V gene: TRBV29-1
CDR3 protein: CSVDVFGGSDEAFF
CDR3 DNA: TGCAGCGTTGATGTCTTCGGGGGGAGTGATGAAGCTTTCTTT

J gene: TRBJ1-3
clone size: NA
D gene: TRBD1
V gene: TRBV2
CDR3 protein: CASRAGTVENTIYF
CDR3 DNA: TGTGCCAGCAGGGCCGGGACAGTCGAAAACACCATATATTTT

J gene: TRBJ2-2
clone size: NA
D gene: NA
V gene: TRBV6-6
CDR3 protein: CASRNRDTGELFF
CDR3 DNA: TGTGCCAGCAGAAACAGGGACACCGGGGAGCTGTTTTTT

J gene: TRBJ1-1
clone size: NA
D gene: NA
V gene: TRBV9
CDR3 protein: CASSVSPRQNTEAFF
CDR3 DNA: TGTGCCAGCAGCGTAAGCCCGCGCCAGAACACTGAAGCTTTCTTT

J gene: TRBJ2-3
clone size: NA
D gene: TRBD1
V gene: TRBV19
CDR3 protein: CASSTTLGRGLSDTQYF
CDR3 DNA: TGTGCCAGTAGTACCACATTGGGCAGGGGGCTGTCAGATACGCAGTATTTT

J gene: TRBJ1-1
clone size: NA
D gene: TRBD1
V gene: TRBV5-5
CDR3 protein: CASSFRQGRDTEAFF
CDR3 DNA: TGTGCCAGCAGCTTCCGACAGGGGCGGGACACTGAAGCTTTCTTT

J gene: TRBJ2-6
clone size: once
D gene: TRBD2
V gene: TRBV18
CDR3 protein: CASSPVIAGGNSGANVLTF
CDR3 DNA: TGTGCCAGCTCACCCGTAATAGCGGGGGGGAACTCTGGGGCCAACGTCCTGACTTTC

J gene: TRBJ1-1
clone size: NA
D gene: NA
V gene: TRBV18
CDR3 protein: CASSFTGQNTEAFF
CDR3 DNA: TGTGCCAGCTCATTCACTGGACAGAACACTGAAGCTTTCTTT

J gene: TRBJ2-2
clone size: NA
D gene: TRBD2
V gene: TRBV7-2
CDR3 protein: CAGGTSGYTGELFF
CDR3 DNA: TGTGCCGGAGGGACTAGCGGATACACCGGGGAGCTGTTTTTT